These 4 T cell receptor beta chains were sequenced from one sample in a study of T-cell reconstitution after alpha-beta-depleted transplantation in children. Unique molecular identifiers tagged the TCRbeta library. A single record per CDR3 protein comes from TCRdb applying MiXCR to the PCR reads. This sample has around 700,000 distinct CDR3 sequences; about 12% occur once, and the top ten carry roughly 0.84%. This specimen was PBMCs, taken before TCRalphabeta/CD19-depleted stem cell transplant. The receptor set was obtained from a girl aged 2-10 years with congenital amegakaryocytic thrombocytopenia, due to receive a stem cell transplant.

Of note for this clonotype: A much larger clonotype is one base distant, so this may be a read error. This chain connects TRBV12-3 or TRBV12-4 to TRBJ1-4; D unresolved. V lost 7 bases and J lost 7, with 19 bases in between. The CDR3 runs to 15 residues. The CDR3 sequence is CASIMMEQRPEKLFF. The CDR3 nucleotides are TGTGCCAGCATCATGATGGAACAACGGCCTGAAAAACTGTTTTTT.

This clonotype appeared a few times. The chain links TRBV30 to TRBJ2-5; possibly TRBD1 or TRBD2 for D (5 bases each). Between the trimmed V and J ends, which lost 0 bases and 5 bases, there was a span of 13 bases. This CDR3 is built from 14 residues. Germline V gene lookup returns CDR1 GTSNPN and CDR2 SVGIG (reference sequence). The CDR3 protein is CAWSVRGEMETQYF. CDR3 bases: TGTGCCTGGAGTGTAAGAGGGGAAATGGAGACCCAGTACTTC.

This clonotype showed up many times. J is TRBJ2-7 and V is TRBV7-2, with unresolved D. V shed 0 bases and J shed 2 bases, with 5 bases lying between them. Germline CDR1 SGHTA, CDR2 FQGNSA. The CDR3 covers 13 residues. This CDR3 is CASSLARAYEQYF. DNA for the CDR3: TGTGCCAGCAGCTTAGCAAGGGCCTACGAGCAGTACTTC.

This clonotype was recorded many times. V is TRBV5-1 and J is TRBJ2-1; 7 nucleotides agree with TRBD1. This CDR3 has 13 residues. V shed 7 bases, J shed 6 bases, and the junction held 7 bases outside the gene matches. Looked up from germline, CDR1 is SGHRS and CDR2 is YFSETQ. Here the CDR3 DNA reads TGCGCCAGCTCTCCGGGACAGATCAATGAGCAGTTCTTC. This translates into CASSPGQINEQFF.